This T cell receptor (beta chain) appears in the sequencing data of a study of CD8 T cells in ankylosing spondylitis. Study results and limitations: A TCR beta motif made of several highly homologous variants seemed typical of ankylosing spondylitis blood. Prior literature has documented some motif variants in synovial fluid and blood from reactive arthritis. According to the report, clones linked to the disease were significantly enriched in matched synovial fluid samples taken from ankylosing spondylitis patients. Disease-associated clones were CD8+ and fairly uncommon in peripheral blood.

The V segment lost 5 bases and the J segment 3 bases; nucleotides outside the gene matches: 6. Germline V CDR1 and CDR2: SEHNR, FQNEAQ (reference sequence). The CDR3 loop spans 15 amino acids. Researchers built TCR beta libraries using quantitative 5'-RACE with molecular barcodes. TCRdb recomputed calls from the 5' RACE reads with MiXCR, one row per CDR3 protein. This table has about 220,000 distinct CDR3 sequences, approximately 20% appearing once. This clonotype showed up just a few times. Its antigen is not identified. The TCR originated in a male donor with ankylosing spondylitis. The chain uses TRBV7-9 and TRBJ1-4; 7 nucleotides match TRBD1. Sequencing used blood, either unsorted or a sorted T cell fraction (not recorded which). CDR3 residues: CASSPDRDANEKLFF. CDR3 sequence (DNA): TGTGCCAGCAGCCCCGACAGGGACGCTAATGAAAAACTGTTTTTT.